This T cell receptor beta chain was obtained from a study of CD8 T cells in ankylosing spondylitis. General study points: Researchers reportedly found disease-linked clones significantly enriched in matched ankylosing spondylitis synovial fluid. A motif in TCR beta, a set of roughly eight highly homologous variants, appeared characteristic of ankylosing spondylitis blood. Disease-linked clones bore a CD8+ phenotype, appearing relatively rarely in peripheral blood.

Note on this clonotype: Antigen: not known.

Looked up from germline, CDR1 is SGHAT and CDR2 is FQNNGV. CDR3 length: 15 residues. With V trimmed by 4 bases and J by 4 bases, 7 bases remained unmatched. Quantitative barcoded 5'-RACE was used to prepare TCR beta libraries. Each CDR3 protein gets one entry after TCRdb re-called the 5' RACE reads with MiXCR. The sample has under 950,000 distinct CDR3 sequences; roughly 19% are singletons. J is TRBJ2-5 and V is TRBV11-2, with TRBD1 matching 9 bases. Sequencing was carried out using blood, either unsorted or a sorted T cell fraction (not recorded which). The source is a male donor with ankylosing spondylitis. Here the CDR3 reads CASSSRTGEGETQYF. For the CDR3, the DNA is TGTGCCAGCAGCTCTAGGACAGGGGAAGGAGAGACCCAGTACTTC.